The next 18 T cell receptor beta chains were all read from a single sample in a study of read filtering for tumor transcriptome and immune sequencing. Molecular barcoded adaptors covering alpha/delta and beta/gamma chains were used on approximately 400 ng RNA. From the reads, TCRdb called clonotypes with MiXCR, one entry per CDR3 protein. The data contain approximately 14,000 distinct CDR3 sequences, roughly 20% of them seen just once; the ten biggest clones take up more than 75%. Sequenced input: a population of CD138-negative cells sorted from bone marrow. The source is a donor aged 40 or over with multiple myeloma.

The J gene is TRBJ1-1, the V gene TRBV5-4; D is uncertain. The CDR3 loop spans 15 amino acids. CDR1 SGHNT and CDR2 YYREEE come from the germline V gene (reference sequence). V was clipped by 0 bases and J by 5 bases, with 14 bases between them. This chain's CDR3 is CASSLASNRATEAFF. CDR3 in DNA: TGTGCCAGCAGCTTGGCGTCTAATAGGGCGACTGAAGCTTTCTTT.

This clonotype came up a few times. This sequence joins TRBV4-1 and TRBJ2-1; possible D gene TRBD2, 6 bases. V was cut by 2 bases and J by 4 bases, with 21 bases left in between. Germline V gives CDR1 MGHRA, CDR2 YSYEKL. There are 18 residues in the CDR3. This CDR3 reads CASSQQPAWGGDYNEQFF. CDR3 DNA sequence: TGCGCCAGCAGCCAACAACCCGCATGGGGCGGGGATTACAATGAGCAGTTCTTC.

This clonotype was counted ten times or more. The gene calls are TRBV20-1 and TRBJ2-5; no clear D gene. The germline CDR1 and CDR2 sequences are DFQATT and SNEGSKA (reference sequence). V was clipped by 6 bases and J by 3 bases, with 14 bases between them. This CDR3 spans 13 amino acids. The CDR3 spells CSAPPRSEETQYF. The CDR3 DNA is TGCAGTGCCCCCCCGAGGAGCGAAGAGACCCAGTACTTC.

There are a few counts of this clonotype. The rearrangement links TRBV3-2 to TRBJ1-2; TRBD1 is taken as the D call from the table, unchecked against the DNA. TRBV3-2 is assigned pseudogene status. The CDR3 is 16 residues long. Here the CDR3 reads CASSPVQEMVNYGYTF. The DNA for the CDR3 is TGTGCCAGCAGCCCCGTACAGGAGATGGTGAACTATGGCTACACCTTC.

As regards this clonotype: A much larger clone differs from this one at a single base, so this may be a read error. The chain carries TRBV20-1 and TRBJ2-7, with 10 nucleotides matching TRBD2. The ends lost 5 bases at V and 7 bases at J; junction bases unmatched: 5. The germline V gene encodes CDR1 DFQATT and CDR2 SNEGSKA (reference sequence). CDR3 length: 12 amino acids. The CDR3 here is CSAEREGEEQYF. Written as DNA, the CDR3 is TGCAGTGCTGAGCGGGAGGGTGAGGAGCAGTACTTC.

This clonotype was observed a handful of times. One base away lies a much larger clone, so this may be a sequencing read error. J is TRBJ2-3 and V is TRBV12-3 or TRBV12-4, with a tentative D call TRBD1 (5 bases). V was cut by 6 bases and J by 3 bases, with 7 bases left in between. The CDR3 has 12 residues. CDR3 bases: TGTGCCAGCAGCGGACATACAGATACGCAGTATTTT. Its protein product is CASSGHTDTQYF.

This clonotype was counted between two and nine times. The CDR3 sequence is CASSLAVASGGSTDTQYF. CDR3 sequence (DNA): TGTGCCAGCAGCTTAGCAGTCGCTAGCGGGGGTTCCACAGATACGCAGTATTTT. This chain uses TRBV7-9 with TRBJ2-3, with TRBD2 identical over 10 bases. Germline CDR1 is SEHNR and CDR2 is FQNEAQ (reference sequence). CDR3 length: 18 residues. V shed 0 bases, J shed 2 bases, and the junction held 8 bases outside the gene matches.

Worth noting for this clonotype: This may arise from a read error, as a much more abundant clone is one base away. The chain joins TRBV5-1 to TRBJ2-7; D is unresolved. The CDR3 runs 15 residues. Germline CDR1 and CDR2: SGHRS and YFSETQ. The CDR3 is CASGLGPAAHYEQYF. CDR3 in DNA: TGCGCCAGCGGCTTGGGCCCCGCCGCCCACTACGAGCAGTACTTC.

V gene TRBV3-1 combines with J gene TRBJ1-2; a possible D gene is TRBD1 (5 bases). V lost 2 bases to trimming and J lost 2 bases, with 21 bases between them. The CDR3 has 18 amino acids. The V gene's germline CDR1 is LGHDT and CDR2 YNNKEL (reference sequence). The CDR3 spells CASSQPSAGLGTNYGYTF. The CDR3 nucleotides are TGTGCCAGCAGCCAACCCTCTGCAGGGTTGGGAACAAACTATGGCTACACCTTC.

This clonotype was counted ten times or more. This chain's CDR3 is CASSLGGVNTEAFF. CDR3 DNA: TGTGCCAGCAGCTTAGGGGGGGTCAACACTGAAGCTTTCTTT. The chain couples TRBV7-9 to TRBJ1-1; TRBD1 is a possible D gene (5 bases). The CDR3 loop spans 14 amino acids. Germline loops: CDR1 SEHNR, CDR2 FQNEAQ (reference sequence). Trimming pared 1 base from V and 2 bases from J, leaving 8 bases between.

This clonotype was detected only once. A read error may be the cause here, since a much bigger clone is one base away. The rearrangement links TRBV20-1 to TRBJ2-7; D possibly corresponds to TRBD1 (6 bases). V lost 3 bases, J lost 2 bases, and 14 bases lay in between. Per the germline V gene, CDR1 is DFQATT and CDR2 is SNEGSKA (reference sequence). The CDR3 length is 14 residues. The CDR3 sequence: CSARPWTVTYEQYF. The CDR3, as DNA: TGCAGTGCTAGGCCCTGGACAGTAACCTACGAGCAGTACTTC.

The sample holds many counts of this clonotype. This chain joins TRBV20-1 and TRBJ2-2; 12 positions agree with TRBD2. CDR3 length equals 14 residues. In germline, CDR1 is DFQATT, CDR2 SNEGSKA (reference sequence). V was clipped by 2 bases and J by 5 bases; unmatched bases: 0. CDR3 nucleotides: TGCAGTGCTAGACTAGCGGGAGGGACCGGGGAGCTGTTTTTT. Protein sequence: CSARLAGGTGELFF.

The rearrangement joins TRBV3-1 to TRBJ2-3; 8 nucleotides align to TRBD2. CDR3 size: 13 residues. With V trimmed by 4 bases and J by 11 bases, 8 bases remained unmatched. Per germline, CDR1 LGHDT and CDR2 YNNKEL (reference sequence). The CDR3 DNA is TGTGCCAGCAGCCTCTTACGGCGGGAGGAGCAGTATTTT. This gives the protein CASSLLRREEQYF.

Ten or more counts support this clonotype. The rearrangement uses TRBV28 and TRBJ2-5; 8 bases align to TRBD1. Germline loops: CDR1 MDHEN, CDR2 SYDVKM. The CDR3 loop spans 14 amino acids. Trimming cost V 6 bases and J 2 bases; bases outside gene matches: 5. The CDR3 DNA sequence: TGTGCCAGCAGCCATAGACAGGGGCAAGAGACCCAGTACTTC. This translates into CASSHRQGQETQYF. The full variable domain, with the rest looked up from reference TRBV28 and TRBJ2-5, is DVKVTQSSRYLVKRTGEKVFLECVQDMDHENMFWYRQDPGLGLRLIYFSYDVKMKEKGDIPEGYSVSREKKERFSLILESASTNQTSMYLCASSHRQGQETQYFGPGTRLLVL.

This clonotype was seen many times. The chain employs TRBV10-2 and TRBJ1-1, with TRBD1 as a possible D gene (6 bases). Trimming took off 2 bases at V and 4 bases at J, with 11 bases between the two ends. The germline gives CDR1 WSHSY, CDR2 SAAADI. This CDR3 spans 14 amino acids. The CDR3 sequence is CASSEGEGGTEAFF. The CDR3 DNA is TGCGCCAGCAGTGAGGGGGAGGGGGGCACTGAAGCTTTCTTT.

This clonotype has a count of ten or more. The chain carries TRBV5-1 and TRBJ1-1; the match to TRBD1 covers 7 bases. CDR3 size: 13 residues. After removal of 7 bases from V and 4 bases from J, the junction contained 7 bases not matched to a gene. Germline CDR1 and CDR2: SGHRS and YFSETQ. CDR3 sequence (DNA): TGCGCCAGCGCTAATGAGGGGGCCACTGAAGCTTTCTTT. The encoded protein is CASANEGATEAFF.

The chain couples TRBV5-4 to TRBJ1-2, with a weak D call TRBD1 (6 bases). This CDR3 comprises 14 residues. Germline CDR1 SGHNT, CDR2 YYREEE (reference sequence). Trimming took 4 bases from V and 5 from J, leaving 15 bases between them. As DNA, the CDR3 is TGTGCCAGCAGCGGGGACACCGGTCAATATGGCTACACCTTC. Its translation is CASSGDTGQYGYTF.

This clonotype has just one count. The gene calls are TRBV20-1 and TRBJ2-3; TRBD2 might be the D (6 bases). Trimming took off 8 bases at V and 6 bases at J, with 21 bases between the two ends. The CDR3 is made up of 14 amino acids. Germline-derived CDR1 and CDR2 are DFQATT and SNEGSKA (reference sequence). The CDR3 DNA is TGCAGTTGCGCTTGGGACTCTCCGGGCGATACGCAGTATTTT. This sequence encodes CSCAWDSPGDTQYF.